This record looks at one TCR beta chain sequence and its context. This clone has more than one count but fewer than ten. Its antigen remains unidentified. No base quality information exists; no much larger clone differs at one position. TCRbeta CDR3 regions were amplified from genomic DNA using the immunoSEQ Assay, a bias-controlled multiplex PCR. As for the original processing: Within the assay, amplification of reference gene primers was used to estimate how many nucleated cells each sample contained. Sequence reads were collapsed and filtered to measure the absolute abundance of every unique TCRbeta CDR3 rearrangement. For each sample, productive Simpson clonality was calculated by taking the square root of Simpson's diversity index across productive rearrangements. This is the immuneACCESS table as TCRdb keeps it, with only in-frame sequences that have V and J called. A part of the clones is gone; compared with another copy, unresolved V genes explain less than half, and the rest is unexplained. That table supplies the V and J calls and clone size; D and trimming were determined from the DNA. The sample data list approximately 230,000 clones, and approximately 84% of these were observed just once. More than 1.5% of the sample is taken by the ten largest.

This specimen comes from a study of blood T cell repertoires in COVID-19 (dated by TCRdb to 2020 to 2021). For the wider study: The collaborator samples originated in the United States, Italy and Spain and spanned the acute and convalescent phases of COVID-19. Where available, HLA class I and class II types were obtained from metadata supplied by the sample provider rather than from assay-based typing. The sample metadata nearly always contained a de-identified subject ID, COVID-19 status, age in years and sex. The prospective study material was composed of cDNA or gDNA derived from T cells, B-cell-depleted T cells, or PBMCs. A freely available public database, intended as a resource for researchers studying the immune response to SARS-CoV-2, is where the repertoires were released. Samples were obtained from the ongoing ImmuneRACE study (first 160 participants) and from some 1,200 subjects provided by 6 global collaborators. Deeply sampled blood TCRbeta repertoires from subjects exposed to, actively infected with, or recovered from COVID-19 were included in the dataset.

Participants in the prospective study were aged about 18 to 95 years, lived in 20 to 30 United States geographic areas, and enrolled through a virtual design. Cohort assignment in the prospective study relied on participant-reported clinical history from a screening survey and a study questionnaire. ImmuneRACE Cohort 3 recovered participants were defined by two consecutive negative NP/OP PCR tests, healthcare professional clearance, or symptom resolution. In the prospective study, whole blood, serum and a nasopharyngeal or oropharyngeal swab were collected from each participant by mobile phlebotomists. Over a roughly 2-month period, participants in the prospective study had the option of providing additional blood draws and questionnaires. Before DNA extraction, prospective study blood samples were shipped either frozen or at room temperature. The study at large found these results: How much clinical and demographic metadata was included differed by source and by participant, and the metadata was provided uncurated.

CDR1 and CDR2, per the germline V gene, are SNHLY and FYNNEI. Measured from the cysteine to the phenylalanine, the CDR3 is 14 residues long. Only the CDR3 DNA is retained, 42 bases long and in frame from the first base. Relative to germline, V is missing 11 bases and J is missing 4 bases, with 8 bases of the junction outside any gene match. The sequence was obtained from a man aged 40-49 years who had recovered from COVID-19. The chain joins TRBV2 to TRBJ2-7; TRBD2 agrees with 13 junctional bases. Specimen: PBMCs or T cells enriched from blood (not recorded which). The nucleotides read TGTGCCGTCGCTTCGACTAGCGGGAGGTACGAGCAGTACTTC. It specifies CAVASTSGRYEQYF.